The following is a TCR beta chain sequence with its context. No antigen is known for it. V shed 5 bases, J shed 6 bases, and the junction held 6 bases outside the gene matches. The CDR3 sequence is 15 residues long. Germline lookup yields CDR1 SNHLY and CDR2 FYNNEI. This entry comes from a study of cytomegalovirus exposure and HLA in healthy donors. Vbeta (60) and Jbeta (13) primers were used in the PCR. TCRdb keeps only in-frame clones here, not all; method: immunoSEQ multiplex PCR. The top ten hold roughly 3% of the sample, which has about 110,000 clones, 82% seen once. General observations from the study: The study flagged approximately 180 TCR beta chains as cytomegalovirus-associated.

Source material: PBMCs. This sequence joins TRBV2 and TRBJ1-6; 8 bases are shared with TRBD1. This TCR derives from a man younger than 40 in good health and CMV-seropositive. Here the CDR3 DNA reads TGTGCCAGCAGTTCAGGGGGCGAGGGTAATTCACCCCTCCACTTT. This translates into CASSSGGEGNSPLHF.